This T cell receptor beta chain is from a study of cytomegalovirus exposure and HLA in healthy donors. General observations from the study: Published work reported that the classifier diagnosed cytomegalovirus status with high specificity and sensitivity. As a later analysis revealed, the rate of TCR association differed by HLA locus, with DRB1 most and HLA-C fewest.

Primers: 60 Vbeta forward and 13 Jbeta reverse. Assay: immunoSEQ multiplex PCR; the TCRdb copy retains only in-frame clones and omits some. The table lists about 180,000 clones, roughly 85% of them singletons, with approximately 1.3% in the top ten. The V and J ends lost 2 bases and 4 bases respectively, with 14 bases between them. The length of the CDR3 is 15 residues. In germline, CDR1 is MDHEN, CDR2 SYDVKM. This clone was observed a single time. Its specificity is not known. The chain has TRBV28 and TRBJ1-1; the D is unclear. The specimen was PBMCs. The TCR was taken from a man between 25 and 39 years old in good health and CMV-seronegative. Written as DNA, the CDR3 is TGTGCCAGCAGTTTAGCCGGGTCCCGGTCCACTGAAGCTTTCTTT. It is translated as CASSLAGSRSTEAFF.